Following are 12 T cell receptor beta chains from one sample sequenced in a study of low-dose radiotherapy and immunotherapy resistance in tumors. Alpha and beta chains were covered, as first-strand cDNA relied on TRAV- and TRBV-specific primers. Amplification of TCRs used a constant-region primer and V-primer adapter for roughly 22 PCR cycles. TCRdb ran MiXCR on the reads and lists one entry per CDR3 protein. The sample shows about 60,000 distinct CDR3 sequences, 25% of them seen only once. Time point denoted: before trial treatment. This specimen was PBMCs, taken before treatment. Receptor source: a male donor with prostate cancer.

There are many counts of this clonotype. V is TRBV2 and J is TRBJ1-3; D remains ambiguous. Germline loops: CDR1 SNHLY, CDR2 FYNNEI. V lost 8 bases and J lost 2, with 7 bases in between. This CDR3 region has 12 residues. The CDR3 sequence: CASSPTGNTIYF. CDR3 nucleotide sequence: TGTGCCAGCTCCCCTACTGGAAACACCATATATTTT.

Worth noting for this clonotype: Since a much larger clone is just one base distant, this may be a read error. This sequence joins TRBV30 and TRBJ1-4, with D perhaps TRBD1 (5 bases). Germline CDR1 reads GTSNPN; CDR2 reads SVGIG (reference sequence). The CDR3 contains 13 residues. The CDR3 nucleotides are TGTGCCTGGGGTGTATGGGGGAATGAAAAACTGTTTTTT. Protein product: CAWGVWGNEKLFF.

This clonotype was recorded at least ten times. The rearrangement joins TRBV2 to TRBJ1-1; maybe TRBD1 (5 bases). The CDR3 has 16 residues. The V end lost 8 bases, the J end lost 0 bases, and 19 bases lay between the germline ends. Per the germline V gene, CDR1 is SNHLY and CDR2 is FYNNEI. The chain's CDR3 is CASGGSLGPLNTEAFF. CDR3 sequence (DNA): TGTGCCAGCGGAGGGTCCTTGGGACCCTTGAACACTGAAGCTTTCTTT.

This clonotype has a count of ten or more. The rearrangement joins TRBV2 to TRBJ2-1, with 10 bases fitting TRBD1. Germline CDR1 is SNHLY and CDR2 is FYNNEI. The CDR3 extends over 12 amino acids. V shed 10 bases and J 7 bases; nucleotides not matched to a gene: 4. In DNA, the CDR3 is TGTGCCATAGGACAGGGGGGAAATGAGCAGTTCTTC. Translated: CAIGQGGNEQFF.

This clonotype occurred many times. The genes are TRBV25-1 and TRBJ2-7, with D possibly being TRBD1 (6 bases). V was trimmed by 1 base and J by 7 bases, leaving 14 bases between them. The V gene's germline CDR1 is MGHDK and CDR2 SYGVNS. CDR3 length: 14 amino acids. CDR3 bases: TGTGCCAGCAGTGAATCCAGGGTAGGGGGTGAGCAGTACTTC. This gives the protein CASSESRVGGEQYF.

This clonotype was counted ten times or more. The chain is built from TRBV19 and TRBJ2-7, with 8 bases identical to TRBD1. CDR1 and CDR2 from the germline V gene are LNHDA and SQIVND (reference sequence). The CDR3 length is 15 residues. V was clipped by 3 bases and J by 9 bases; unmatched bases: 13. CDR3 bases: TGTGCCAGTAGTATCGGGACAGGATCCCCCTCCGGGCAGTACTTC. Amino acid sequence: CASSIGTGSPSGQYF.

The rearrangement links TRBV4-3 to TRBJ1-2; D gene unclear. Deletions cut 0 bases from V and 5 bases from J, with 10 bases between. This CDR3 has 14 residues. Germline V gene data show CDR1 as LGHNA and CDR2 as YSLEER. CDR3 protein: CASSQEPGGYGYTF. As DNA, the CDR3 is TGCGCCAGCAGCCAAGAACCGGGAGGGTATGGCTACACCTTC.

The rearrangement joins TRBV28 to TRBJ2-7, with TRBD2 identical over 10 bases. Germline V CDR1 and CDR2: MDHEN, SYDVKM. The CDR3 runs 14 residues. Trimming took 7 bases from V and 2 from J; bases not matched to a gene: 5. CDR3 bases: TGTGCCAGCACCTTTAGCGGGAGGACCTACGAGCAGTACTTC. This codes for CASTFSGRTYEQYF.

This clonotype was seen a handful of times. The rearrangement links TRBV2 to TRBJ2-7; D unclear. V lost 6 bases, J lost 4 bases, and 10 bases lay in between. Germline V gene data show CDR1 as SNHLY and CDR2 as FYNNEI. The CDR3 has 12 residues. The CDR3 region is CASRVGSYEQYF. The DNA for the CDR3 is TGTGCCAGCAGGGTAGGATCTTACGAGCAGTACTTC.

This clonotype was detected once. The V gene is TRBV14, the J gene TRBJ2-2, with D unresolved. The germline V gene has CDR1 SGHDN and CDR2 FVKESK. The V end lost 1 base, the J end lost 4 bases, and 7 bases lay between the germline ends. The CDR3 totals 14 residues. This CDR3 is CASSQVMSTGELFF. CDR3 coding DNA: TGTGCCAGCAGCCAAGTGATGAGCACCGGGGAGCTGTTTTTT.

This clonotype was picked up many times. The chain's CDR3 is CASSLAHRGIKDNEQFF. As DNA, the CDR3 is TGTGCCAGCAGCTTAGCGCACAGGGGGATCAAAGACAATGAGCAGTTCTTC. The genes are TRBV7-8 and TRBJ2-1; 8 bases align to TRBD1. After removal of 0 bases from V and 5 bases from J, the junction contained 9 bases not matched to a gene. The germline V gene has CDR1 SGHVS and CDR2 FQNEAQ. The CDR3 consists of 17 residues.

This clonotype was seen a few times. The junction and the germline gene differ at one end; a read error may be behind it. The genes are TRBV5-3 and TRBJ2-3; D gene unclear. TRBV5-3 is an ORF, and what it does is uncertain. The CDR3 extends over 12 amino acids. The CDR3 nucleotides read TGTGCCAGCAGCTTGTTCACAGATACGCAGTATTTT. It translates to CASSLFTDTQYF.